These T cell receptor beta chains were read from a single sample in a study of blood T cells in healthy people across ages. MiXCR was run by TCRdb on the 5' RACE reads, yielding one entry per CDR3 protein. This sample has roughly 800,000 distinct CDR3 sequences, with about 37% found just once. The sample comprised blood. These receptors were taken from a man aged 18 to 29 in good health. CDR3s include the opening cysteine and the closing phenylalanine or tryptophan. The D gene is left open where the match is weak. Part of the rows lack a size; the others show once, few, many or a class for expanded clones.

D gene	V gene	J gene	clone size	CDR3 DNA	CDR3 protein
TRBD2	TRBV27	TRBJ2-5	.	TGTGCCAGCAGCGTTAGCGGGGAACAAGAGACCCAGTACTTC	CASSVSGEQETQYF
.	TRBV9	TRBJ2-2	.	TGTGCCAGCAGCCTTAGCGAAACCGGGGAGCTGTTTTTT	CASSLSETGELFF
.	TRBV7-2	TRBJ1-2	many	TGTGCCAGCAGCTTAAGAGGGACACCACTCTCCCGGCACTATGGCTACACCTTC	CASSLRGTPLSRHYGYTF
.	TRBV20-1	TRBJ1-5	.	TGCAGTGCTAGAGATCGGGGGGGATTCGATCAGCCCCAGCATTTT	CSARDRGGFDQPQHF
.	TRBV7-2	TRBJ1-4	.	TGTGCCAGCAGCACGGGGGGCCTAACTAATGAAAAACTGTTTTTT	CASSTGGLTNEKLFF
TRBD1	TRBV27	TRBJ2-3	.	TGTGCCAGCAGTTCCGGGACAGAGACAGATACGCAGTATTTT	CASSSGTETDTQYF
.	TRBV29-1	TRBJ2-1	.	TGCAGCGTTGAACCTACAGGGTACAATGAGCAGTTCTTC	CSVEPTGYNEQFF
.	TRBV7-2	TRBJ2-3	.	TGTGCCAGCAGCTTAAAAGCTAGCCCAGATACGCAGTATTTT	CASSLKASPDTQYF
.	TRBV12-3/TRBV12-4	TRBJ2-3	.	TGTGCCAGCAGTTTAGGGCGGACCGGCCGAGTTGCGCAGTATTTT	CASSLGRTGRVAQYF
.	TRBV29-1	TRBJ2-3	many	TGCAGCGTTGTAACAGCCGAGTGGAATACGCAGTATTTT	CSVVTAEWNTQYF
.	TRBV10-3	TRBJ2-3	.	TGTGCCATCAGTGAGGGCATCACCACAGATACGCAGTATTTT	CAISEGITTDTQYF
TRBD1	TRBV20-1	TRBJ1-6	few	TGCAGTGCTAGAGTTCTCCGGGACAGTTCACCCCTCCACTTT	CSARVLRDSSPLHF
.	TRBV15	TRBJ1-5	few	TGTGCCACCAGCCAACGAAGGGACATCCCTAGCAATCAGCCCCAGCATTTT	CATSQRRDIPSNQPQHF
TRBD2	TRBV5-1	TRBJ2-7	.	TGCGCCAGCAGCTTTTCCCGCGGGAGCTCCTACGAGCAGTACTTC	CASSFSRGSSYEQYF
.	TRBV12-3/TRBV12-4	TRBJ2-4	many	TGTGCCAGCAGTCCGGACAGACTAGCCAAAAACATTCAGTACTTC	CASSPDRLAKNIQYF
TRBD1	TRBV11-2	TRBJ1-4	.	TGTGCCAGCAGCCCTGGGTCAGGGGGCACGGGTGAAAAACTGTTTTTT	CASSPGSGGTGEKLFF
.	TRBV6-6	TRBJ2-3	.	TGTGCCAGCACCAAAAACGGGGAGGCTGCTAGGCTAGATACGCAGTATTTT	CASTKNGEAARLDTQYF
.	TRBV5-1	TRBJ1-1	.	TGCGCCAGCACCGGGGCCTCCGTGAACACTGAAGCTTTCTTT	CASTGASVNTEAFF
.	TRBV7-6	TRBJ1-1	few	TGTGCCAGCAGTGCAGGGGACACTGAAGCTTTCTTT	CASSAGDTEAFF
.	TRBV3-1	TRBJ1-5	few	TGTGCCAGCAGCTTACGAGAGGGTGGACCCCAGCATTTT	CASSLREGGPQHF
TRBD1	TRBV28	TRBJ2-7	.	TGTGCCAGCAGTTTAGGTACAGGACCTATACAGGGGACAGGAGGGTTCGAGCAGTACTTC	CASSLGTGPIQGTGGFEQYF
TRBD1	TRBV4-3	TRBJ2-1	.	TGCGCCAGCAGCCAAAGCCAGGGGGCTGGGAATGAGCAGTTCTTC	CASSQSQGAGNEQFF
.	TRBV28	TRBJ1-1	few	TGTGCCAGCAGTTTTGATTCTGAAGACACTGAAGCTTTCTTT	CASSFDSEDTEAFF
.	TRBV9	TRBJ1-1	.	TGTGCCAGCAGCGTAGCTTTTAACACTAAAGCTTTCTTT	CASSVAFNTKAFF
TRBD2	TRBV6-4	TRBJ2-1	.	TGTGCCAGCAGAGCCCACTCTAGCGGGGGGGCCTTCTATGAGCAGTTCTTC	CASRAHSSGGAFYEQFF
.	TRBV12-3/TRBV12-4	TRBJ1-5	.	TGTGCCAGCAGTAAACAATTAGGTCTGGGTCAGCCCCAGCATTTT	CASSKQLGLGQPQHF
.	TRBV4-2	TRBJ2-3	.	TGTGCCAGCAGCCAAAGCCCCTCGTCCGAAACCCGCACAGATACGCAGTATTTT	CASSQSPSSETRTDTQYF
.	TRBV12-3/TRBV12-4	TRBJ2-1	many	TGTGCCAGCAGTCTGTGGGCAGGCAATGAGCAGTTCTTC	CASSLWAGNEQFF
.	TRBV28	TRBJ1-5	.	TGTGCCAGCGACTGGGGGAATCAGCCCCAGCATTTT	CASDWGNQPQHF
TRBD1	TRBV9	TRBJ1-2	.	TGTGCCAGCAGCGTAGCTGTCCTACCTGACAGGGGCTATGGCTACACCTTC	CASSVAVLPDRGYGYTF
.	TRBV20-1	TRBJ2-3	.	TGCAGTGGGTCAGCGGAAGATACGCAGTATTTT	CSGSAEDTQYF